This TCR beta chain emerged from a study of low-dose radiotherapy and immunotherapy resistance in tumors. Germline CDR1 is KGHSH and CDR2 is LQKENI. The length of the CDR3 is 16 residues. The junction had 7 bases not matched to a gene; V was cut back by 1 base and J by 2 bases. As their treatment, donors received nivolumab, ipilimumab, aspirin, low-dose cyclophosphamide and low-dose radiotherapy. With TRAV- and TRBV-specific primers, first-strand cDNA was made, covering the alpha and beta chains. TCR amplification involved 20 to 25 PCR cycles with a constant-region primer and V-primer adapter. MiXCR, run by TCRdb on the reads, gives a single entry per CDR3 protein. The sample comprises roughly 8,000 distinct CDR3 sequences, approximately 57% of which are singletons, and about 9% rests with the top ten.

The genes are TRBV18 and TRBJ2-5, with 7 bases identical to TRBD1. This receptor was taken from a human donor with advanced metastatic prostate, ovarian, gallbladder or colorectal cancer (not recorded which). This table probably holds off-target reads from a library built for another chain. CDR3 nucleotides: TGTGCCAGCTCACCACGCGACAGGGTTTATCAAGAGACCCAGTACTTC. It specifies CASSPRDRVYQETQYF.